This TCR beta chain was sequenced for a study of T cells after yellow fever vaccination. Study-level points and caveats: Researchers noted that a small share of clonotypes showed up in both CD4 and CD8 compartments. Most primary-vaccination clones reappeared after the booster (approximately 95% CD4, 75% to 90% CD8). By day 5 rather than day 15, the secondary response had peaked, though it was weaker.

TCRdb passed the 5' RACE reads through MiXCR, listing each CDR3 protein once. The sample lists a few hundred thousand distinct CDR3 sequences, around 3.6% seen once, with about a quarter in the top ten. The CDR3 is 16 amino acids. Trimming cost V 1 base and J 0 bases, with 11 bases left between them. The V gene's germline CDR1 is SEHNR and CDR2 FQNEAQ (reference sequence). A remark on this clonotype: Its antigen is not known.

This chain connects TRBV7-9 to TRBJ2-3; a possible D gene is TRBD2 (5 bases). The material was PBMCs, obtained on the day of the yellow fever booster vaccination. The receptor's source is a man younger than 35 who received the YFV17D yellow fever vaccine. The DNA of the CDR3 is TGTGCCAGCAGCTTAGGGACTTACGTTAGCACAGATACGCAGTATTTT. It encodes CASSLGTYVSTDTQYF.